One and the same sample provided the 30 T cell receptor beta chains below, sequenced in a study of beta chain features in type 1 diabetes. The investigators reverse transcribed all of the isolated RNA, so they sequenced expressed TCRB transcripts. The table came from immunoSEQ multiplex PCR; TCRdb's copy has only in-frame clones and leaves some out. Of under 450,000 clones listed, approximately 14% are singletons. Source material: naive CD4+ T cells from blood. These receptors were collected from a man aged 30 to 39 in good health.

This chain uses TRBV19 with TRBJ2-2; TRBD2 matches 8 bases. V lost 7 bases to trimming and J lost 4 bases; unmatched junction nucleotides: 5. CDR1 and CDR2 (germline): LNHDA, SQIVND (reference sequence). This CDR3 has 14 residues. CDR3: CASTVAGSTGELFF. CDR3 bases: TGTGCCAGTACGGTAGCGGGGTCCACCGGGGAGCTGTTTTTT.

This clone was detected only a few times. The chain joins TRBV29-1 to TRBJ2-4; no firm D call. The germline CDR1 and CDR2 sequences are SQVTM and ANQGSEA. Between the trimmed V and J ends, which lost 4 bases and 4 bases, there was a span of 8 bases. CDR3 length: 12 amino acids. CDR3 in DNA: TGCAGCGTTGGAGGCCCTAAAAACATTCAGTACTTC. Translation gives CSVGGPKNIQYF.

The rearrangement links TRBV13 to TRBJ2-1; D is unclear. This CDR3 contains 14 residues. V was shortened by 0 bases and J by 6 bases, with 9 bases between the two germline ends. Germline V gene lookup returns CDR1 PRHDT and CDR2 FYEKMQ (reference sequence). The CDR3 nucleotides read TGTGCCAGCAGCTTAGGCCTAGGCTCCAATGAGCAGTTCTTC. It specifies CASSLGLGSNEQFF. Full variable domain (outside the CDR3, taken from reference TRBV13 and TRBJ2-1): AAGVIQSPRHLIKEKRETATLKCYPIPRHDTVYWYQQGPGQDPQFLISFYEKMQSDKGSIPDRFSAQQFSDYHSELNMSSLELGDSALYFCASSLGLGSNEQFFGPGTRLTVL.

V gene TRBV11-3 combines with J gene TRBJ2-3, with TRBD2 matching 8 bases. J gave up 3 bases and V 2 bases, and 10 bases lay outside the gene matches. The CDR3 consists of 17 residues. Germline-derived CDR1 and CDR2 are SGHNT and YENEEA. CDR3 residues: CASSLQRGPDLTDTQYF. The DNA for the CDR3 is TGTGCCAGCAGCTTACAGCGGGGGCCGGACCTAACAGATACGCAGTATTTT.

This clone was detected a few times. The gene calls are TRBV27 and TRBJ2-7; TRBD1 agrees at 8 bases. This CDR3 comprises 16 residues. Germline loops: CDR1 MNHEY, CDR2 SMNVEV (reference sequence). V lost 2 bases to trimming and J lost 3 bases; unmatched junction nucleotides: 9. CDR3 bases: TGTGCCAGCAGTTTACGACAGGGGAAAGGATTCTACGAGCAGTACTTC. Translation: CASSLRQGKGFYEQYF.

The CDR3 DNA is TGTGCCAGCAGCTTATTTGCGGCCACTGAAGCTTTCTTT. Protein sequence: CASSLFAATEAFF. The chain uses TRBV7-2 and TRBJ1-1, with D unresolved. This CDR3 comprises 13 residues. Germline V CDR1 and CDR2: SGHTA, FQGNSA. V lost 2 bases and J lost 4, with 8 bases in between.

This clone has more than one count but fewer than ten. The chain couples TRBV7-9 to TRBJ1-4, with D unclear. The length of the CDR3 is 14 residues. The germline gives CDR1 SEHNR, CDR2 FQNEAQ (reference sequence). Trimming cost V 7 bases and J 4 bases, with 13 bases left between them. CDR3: CASNHAGINEKLFF. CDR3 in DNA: TGTGCCAGCAACCATGCTGGGATTAATGAAAAACTGTTTTTT.

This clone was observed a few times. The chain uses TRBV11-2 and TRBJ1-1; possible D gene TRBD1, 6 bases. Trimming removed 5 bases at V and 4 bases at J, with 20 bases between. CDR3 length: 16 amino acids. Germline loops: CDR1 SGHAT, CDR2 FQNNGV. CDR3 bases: TGTGCCAGCAGCGCTAGACGGGGGGCCCCGGGCACTGAAGCTTTCTTT. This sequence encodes CASSARRGAPGTEAFF.

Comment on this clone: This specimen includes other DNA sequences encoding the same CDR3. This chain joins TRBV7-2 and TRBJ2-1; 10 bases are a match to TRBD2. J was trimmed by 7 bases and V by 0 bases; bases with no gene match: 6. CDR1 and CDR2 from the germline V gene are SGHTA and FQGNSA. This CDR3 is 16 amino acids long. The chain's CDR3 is CASSLAVASGGNEQFF. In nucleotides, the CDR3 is TGTGCCAGCAGCTTAGCGGTAGCTAGCGGGGGAAATGAGCAGTTCTTC.

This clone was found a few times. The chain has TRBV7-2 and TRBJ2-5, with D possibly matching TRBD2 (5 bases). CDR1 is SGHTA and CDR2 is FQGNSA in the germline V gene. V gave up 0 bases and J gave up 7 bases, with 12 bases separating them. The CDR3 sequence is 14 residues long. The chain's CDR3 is CASSLAGSPGTQYF. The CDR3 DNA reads TGTGCCAGCAGCTTAGCGGGGAGCCCGGGGACCCAGTACTTC.

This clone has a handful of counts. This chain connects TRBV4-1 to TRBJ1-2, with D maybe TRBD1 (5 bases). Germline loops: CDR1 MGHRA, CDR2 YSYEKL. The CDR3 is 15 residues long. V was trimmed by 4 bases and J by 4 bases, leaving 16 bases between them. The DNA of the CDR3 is TGCGCCAGCAGCCGAGGCCGGGACGGCTTCTATGGCTACACCTTC. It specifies CASSRGRDGFYGYTF.

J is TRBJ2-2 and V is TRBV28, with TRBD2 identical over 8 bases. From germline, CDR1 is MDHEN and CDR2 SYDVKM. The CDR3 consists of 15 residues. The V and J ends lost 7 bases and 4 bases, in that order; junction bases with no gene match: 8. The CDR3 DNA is TGTGCCAGCATCCCGGGGGGGGCCGGCACCGGGGAGCTGTTTTTT. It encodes CASIPGGAGTGELFF.

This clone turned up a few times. The CDR3 DNA reads as TGTGCCAGCAGCGCAACAACAGGGTCAGCCTATGGCTACACCTTC. Amino acids: CASSATTGSAYGYTF. The chain joins TRBV7-3 to TRBJ1-2; D perhaps matches TRBD1 (6 bases). Germline V gives CDR1 SGHTA, CDR2 FQGTGA. Trimming pared 5 bases from V and 4 bases from J, leaving 17 bases between. The CDR3 covers 15 residues.

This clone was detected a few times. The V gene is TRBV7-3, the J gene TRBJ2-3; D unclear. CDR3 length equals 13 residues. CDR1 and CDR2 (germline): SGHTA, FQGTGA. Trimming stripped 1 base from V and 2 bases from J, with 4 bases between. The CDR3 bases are TGTGCCAGCAGCTTAATGAACACAGATACGCAGTATTTT. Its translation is CASSLMNTDTQYF.

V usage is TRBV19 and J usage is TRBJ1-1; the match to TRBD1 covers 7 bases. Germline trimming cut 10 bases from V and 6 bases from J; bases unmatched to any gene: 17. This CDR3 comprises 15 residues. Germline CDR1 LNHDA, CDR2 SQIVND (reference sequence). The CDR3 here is CATSRPGGGWPEAFF. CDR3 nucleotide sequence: TGTGCCACCTCCCGGCCAGGGGGAGGATGGCCTGAAGCTTTCTTT.

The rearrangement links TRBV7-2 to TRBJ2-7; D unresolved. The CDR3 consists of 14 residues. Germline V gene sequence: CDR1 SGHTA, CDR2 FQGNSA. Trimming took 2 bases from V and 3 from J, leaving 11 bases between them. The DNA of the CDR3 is TGTGCCAGCAGCTTAAGCCCCGCCATCTACGAGCAGTACGTC. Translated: CASSLSPAIYEQYV.

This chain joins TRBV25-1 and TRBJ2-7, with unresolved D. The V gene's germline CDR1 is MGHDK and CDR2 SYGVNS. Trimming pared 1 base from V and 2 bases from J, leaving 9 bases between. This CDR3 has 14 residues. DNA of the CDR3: TGTGCCAGCAGTGAATCTTTCAGACCCTACGAGCAGTACTTC. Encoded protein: CASSESFRPYEQYF.

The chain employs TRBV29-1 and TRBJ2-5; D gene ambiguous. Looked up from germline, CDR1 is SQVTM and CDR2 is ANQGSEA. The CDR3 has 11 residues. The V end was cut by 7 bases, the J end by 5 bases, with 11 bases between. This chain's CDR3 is CSAQVGETQYF. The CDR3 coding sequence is TGCAGCGCCCAGGTCGGGGAGACCCAGTACTTC.

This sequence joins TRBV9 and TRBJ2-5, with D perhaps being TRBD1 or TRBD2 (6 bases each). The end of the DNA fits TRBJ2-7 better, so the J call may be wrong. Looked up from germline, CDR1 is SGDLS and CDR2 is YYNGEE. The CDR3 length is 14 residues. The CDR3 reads CASSVDGGRYEQYF. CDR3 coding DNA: TGTGCCAGCAGCGTAGACGGGGGCCGATACGAGCAGTACTTC.

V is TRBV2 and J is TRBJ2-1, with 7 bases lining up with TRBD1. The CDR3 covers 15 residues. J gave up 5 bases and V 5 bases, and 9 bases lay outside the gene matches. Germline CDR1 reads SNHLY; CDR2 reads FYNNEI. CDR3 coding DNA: TGTGCCAGCAGTCGTGACAGGGTGAAGAACAATGAGCAGTTCTTC. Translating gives CASSRDRVKNNEQFF.

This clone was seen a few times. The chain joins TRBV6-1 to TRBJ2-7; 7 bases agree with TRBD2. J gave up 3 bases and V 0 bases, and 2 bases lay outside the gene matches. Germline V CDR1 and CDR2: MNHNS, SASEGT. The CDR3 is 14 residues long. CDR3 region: CASSEASSGYEQYV. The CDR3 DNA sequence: TGTGCCAGCAGTGAAGCGTCTAGCGGCTACGAGCAGTACGTC.

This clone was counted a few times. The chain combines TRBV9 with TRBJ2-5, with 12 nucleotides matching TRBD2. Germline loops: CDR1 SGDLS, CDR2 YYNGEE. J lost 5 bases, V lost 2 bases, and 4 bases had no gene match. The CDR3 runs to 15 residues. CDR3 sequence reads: CASSVLAGGFETQYF. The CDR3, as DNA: TGTGCCAGCAGCGTTCTAGCGGGGGGGTTTGAGACCCAGTACTTC.

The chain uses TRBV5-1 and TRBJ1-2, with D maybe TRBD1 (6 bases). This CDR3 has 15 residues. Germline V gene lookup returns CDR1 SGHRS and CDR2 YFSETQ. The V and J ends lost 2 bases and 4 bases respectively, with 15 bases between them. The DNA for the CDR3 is TGCGCCAGCAGCTTATCGGGGGCCAGATCCTATGGCTACACCTTC. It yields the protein CASSLSGARSYGYTF.

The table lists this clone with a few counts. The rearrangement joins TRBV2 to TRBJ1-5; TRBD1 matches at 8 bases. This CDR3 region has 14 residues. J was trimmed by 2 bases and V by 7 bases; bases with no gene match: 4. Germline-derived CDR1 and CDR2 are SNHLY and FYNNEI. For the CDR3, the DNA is TGTGCCAGCAATCCGGGACAGGGCAATCAGCCCCAGCATTTT. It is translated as CASNPGQGNQPQHF.

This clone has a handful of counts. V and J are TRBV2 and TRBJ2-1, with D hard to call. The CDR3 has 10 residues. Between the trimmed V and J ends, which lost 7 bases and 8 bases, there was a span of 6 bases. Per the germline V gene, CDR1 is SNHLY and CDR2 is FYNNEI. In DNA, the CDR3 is TGTGCCAGCAAACACGATGAGCAGTTCTTC. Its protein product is CASKHDEQFF.

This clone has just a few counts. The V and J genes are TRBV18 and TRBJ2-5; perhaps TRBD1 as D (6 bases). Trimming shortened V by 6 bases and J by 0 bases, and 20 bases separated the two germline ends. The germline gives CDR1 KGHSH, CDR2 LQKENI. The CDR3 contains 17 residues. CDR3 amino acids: CASSPIKGDLYQETQYF. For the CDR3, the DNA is TGTGCCAGCTCTCCAATCAAGGGGGACCTGTACCAAGAGACCCAGTACTTC.

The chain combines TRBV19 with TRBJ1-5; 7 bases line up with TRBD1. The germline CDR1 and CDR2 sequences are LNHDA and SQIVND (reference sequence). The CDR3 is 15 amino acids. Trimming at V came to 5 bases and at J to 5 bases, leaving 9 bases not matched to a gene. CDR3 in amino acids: CASSPTGGGYQPQHF. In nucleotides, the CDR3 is TGTGCCAGTAGTCCTACCGGAGGGGGCTATCAGCCCCAGCATTTT.

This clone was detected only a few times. CDR3 residues: CAWSVPQGRAFF. The CDR3 DNA reads as TGTGCCTGGAGTGTACCACAGGGAAGAGCTTTCTTT. This chain uses TRBV30 with TRBJ1-1; possibly TRBD1 for D (6 bases). From germline, CDR1 is GTSNPN and CDR2 SVGIG (reference sequence). The ends were cut back, 0 bases at V and 10 bases at J, with 12 bases in the middle. The CDR3 has 12 amino acids.

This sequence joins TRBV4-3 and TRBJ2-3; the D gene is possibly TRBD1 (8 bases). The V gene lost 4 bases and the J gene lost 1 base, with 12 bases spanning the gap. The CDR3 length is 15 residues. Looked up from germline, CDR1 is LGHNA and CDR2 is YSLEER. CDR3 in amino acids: CASSPGGQGTDTQYF. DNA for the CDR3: TGCGCCAGCAGCCCGGGGGGACAGGGCACAGATACGCAGTATTTT.

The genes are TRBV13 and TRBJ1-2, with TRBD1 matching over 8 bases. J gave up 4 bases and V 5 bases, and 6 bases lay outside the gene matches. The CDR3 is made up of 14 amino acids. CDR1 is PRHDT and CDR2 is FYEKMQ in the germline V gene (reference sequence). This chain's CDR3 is CASSGGTGLYGYTF. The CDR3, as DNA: TGTGCCAGCAGCGGCGGGACAGGCCTCTATGGCTACACCTTC.